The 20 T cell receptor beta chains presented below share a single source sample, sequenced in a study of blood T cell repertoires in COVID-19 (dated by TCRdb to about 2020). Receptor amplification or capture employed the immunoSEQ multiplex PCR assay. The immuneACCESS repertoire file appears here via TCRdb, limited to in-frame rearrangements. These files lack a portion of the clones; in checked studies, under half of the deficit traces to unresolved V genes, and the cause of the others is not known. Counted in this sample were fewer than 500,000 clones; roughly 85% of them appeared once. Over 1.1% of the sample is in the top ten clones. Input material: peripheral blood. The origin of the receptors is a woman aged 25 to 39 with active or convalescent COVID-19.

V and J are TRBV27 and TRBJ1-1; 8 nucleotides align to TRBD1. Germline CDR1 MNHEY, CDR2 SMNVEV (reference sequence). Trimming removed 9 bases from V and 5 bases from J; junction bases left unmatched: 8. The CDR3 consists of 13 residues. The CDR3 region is CASTGQGRTEAFF. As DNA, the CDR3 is TGTGCCAGTACCGGACAGGGCCGGACTGAAGCTTTCTTT.

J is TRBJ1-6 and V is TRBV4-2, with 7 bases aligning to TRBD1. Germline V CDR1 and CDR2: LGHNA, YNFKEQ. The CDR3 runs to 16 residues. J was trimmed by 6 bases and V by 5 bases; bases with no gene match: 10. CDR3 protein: CASSNPGGQVNSPLHF. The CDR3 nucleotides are TGTGCCAGCAGCAACCCCGGAGGACAGGTTAATTCACCCCTCCACTTT.

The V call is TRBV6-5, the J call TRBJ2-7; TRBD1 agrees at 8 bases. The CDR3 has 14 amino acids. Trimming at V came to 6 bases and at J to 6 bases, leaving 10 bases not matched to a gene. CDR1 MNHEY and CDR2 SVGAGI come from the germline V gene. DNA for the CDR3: TGTGCCAGCAGACGGGGGCAGGGGGCTCTCGAGCAGTACTTC. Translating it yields CASRRGQGALEQYF.

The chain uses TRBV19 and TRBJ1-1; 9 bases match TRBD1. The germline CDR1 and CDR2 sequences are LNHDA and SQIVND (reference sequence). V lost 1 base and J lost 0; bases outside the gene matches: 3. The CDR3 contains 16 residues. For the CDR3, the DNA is TGTGCCAGTAGTATAGGGGACAGGGTTGTGAACACTGAAGCTTTCTTT. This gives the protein CASSIGDRVVNTEAFF.

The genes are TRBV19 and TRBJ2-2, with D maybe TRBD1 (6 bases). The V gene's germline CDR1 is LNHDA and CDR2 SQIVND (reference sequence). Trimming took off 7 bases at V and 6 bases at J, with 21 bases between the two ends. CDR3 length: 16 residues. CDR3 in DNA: TGTGCCAGTAAGAACTACGGGACAACTCAATCCGGGGAGCTGTTTTTT. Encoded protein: CASKNYGTTQSGELFF.

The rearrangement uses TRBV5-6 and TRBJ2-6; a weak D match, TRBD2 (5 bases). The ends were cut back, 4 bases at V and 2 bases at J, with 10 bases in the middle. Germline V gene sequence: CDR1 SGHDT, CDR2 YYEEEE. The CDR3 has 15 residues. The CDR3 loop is CASSPTAAGANVLTF. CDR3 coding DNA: TGTGCCAGCAGCCCAACAGCGGCTGGGGCCAACGTCCTGACTTTC.

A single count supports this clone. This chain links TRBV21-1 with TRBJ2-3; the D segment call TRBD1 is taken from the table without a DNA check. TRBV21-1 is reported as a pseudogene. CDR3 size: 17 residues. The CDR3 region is CASSKAGDRASTDTQYF. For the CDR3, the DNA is TGTGCCAGCAGCAAAGCGGGGGACAGGGCTAGCACAGATACGCAGTATTTT.

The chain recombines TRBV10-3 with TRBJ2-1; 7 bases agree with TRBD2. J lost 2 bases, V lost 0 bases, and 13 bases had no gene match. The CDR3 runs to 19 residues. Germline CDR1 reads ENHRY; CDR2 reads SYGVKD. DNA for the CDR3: TGTGCCATCAGTGAGTCGACCAAAAGCGGGGAGGGCCCCTACAATGAGCAGTTCTTC. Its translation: CAISESTKSGEGPYNEQFF.

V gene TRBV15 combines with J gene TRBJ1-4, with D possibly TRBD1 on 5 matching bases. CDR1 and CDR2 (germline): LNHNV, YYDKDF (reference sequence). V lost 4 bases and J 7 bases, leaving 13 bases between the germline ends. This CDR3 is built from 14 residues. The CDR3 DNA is TGTGCCACCAGCAAAGGAGTAGGGGCTGAAAAACTGTTTTTT. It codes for CATSKGVGAEKLFF.

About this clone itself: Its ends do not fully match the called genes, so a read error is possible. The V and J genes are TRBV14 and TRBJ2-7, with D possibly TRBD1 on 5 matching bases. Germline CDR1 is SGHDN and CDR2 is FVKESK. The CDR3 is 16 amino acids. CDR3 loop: CASSQGQGPSIPELYF. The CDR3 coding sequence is TGTGCCAGCAGCCAAGGGCAGGGCCCGTCAATCCCCGAGCTGTACTTC.

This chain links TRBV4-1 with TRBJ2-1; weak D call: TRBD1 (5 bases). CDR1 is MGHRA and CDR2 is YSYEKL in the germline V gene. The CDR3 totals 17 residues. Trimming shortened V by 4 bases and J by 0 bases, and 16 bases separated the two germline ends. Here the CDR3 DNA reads TGCGCCAGCAGCCTGGGGCCAGGAGCGAGCTCCTACAATGAGCAGTTCTTC. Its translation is CASSLGPGASSYNEQFF.

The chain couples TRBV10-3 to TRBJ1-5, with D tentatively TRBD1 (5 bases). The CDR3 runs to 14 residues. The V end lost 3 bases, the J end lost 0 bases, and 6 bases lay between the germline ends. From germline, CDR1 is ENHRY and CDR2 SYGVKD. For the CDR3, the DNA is TGTGCCATCAGTGACGACAGTAGCAATCAGCCCCAGCATTTT. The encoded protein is CAISDDSSNQPQHF.

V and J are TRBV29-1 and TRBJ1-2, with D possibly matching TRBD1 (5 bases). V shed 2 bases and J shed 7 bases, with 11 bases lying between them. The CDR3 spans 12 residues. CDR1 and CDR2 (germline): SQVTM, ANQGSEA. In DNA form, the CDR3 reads TGCAGCGTTGAAACAGGAGCCTCTGGCTACACCTTC. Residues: CSVETGASGYTF.

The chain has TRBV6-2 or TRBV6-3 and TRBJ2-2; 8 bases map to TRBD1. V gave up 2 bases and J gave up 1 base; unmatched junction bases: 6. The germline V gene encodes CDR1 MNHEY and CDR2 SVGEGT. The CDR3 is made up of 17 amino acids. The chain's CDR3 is CASSYGLGTGNTGELFF. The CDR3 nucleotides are TGTGCCAGCAGTTACGGGCTTGGGACAGGGAACACCGGGGAGCTGTTTTTT.

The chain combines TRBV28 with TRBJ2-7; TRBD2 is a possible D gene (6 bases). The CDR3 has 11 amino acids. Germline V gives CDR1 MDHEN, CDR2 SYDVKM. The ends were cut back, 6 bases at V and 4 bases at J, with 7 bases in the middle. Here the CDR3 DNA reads TGTGCCAGCAGGGGGAGGTACGAGCAGTACTTC. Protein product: CASRGRYEQYF. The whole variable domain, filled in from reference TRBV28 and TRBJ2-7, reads DVKVTQSSRYLVKRTGEKVFLECVQDMDHENMFWYRQDPGLGLRLIYFSYDVKMKEKGDIPEGYSVSREKKERFSLILESASTNQTSMYLCASRGRYEQYFGPGTRLTVT.

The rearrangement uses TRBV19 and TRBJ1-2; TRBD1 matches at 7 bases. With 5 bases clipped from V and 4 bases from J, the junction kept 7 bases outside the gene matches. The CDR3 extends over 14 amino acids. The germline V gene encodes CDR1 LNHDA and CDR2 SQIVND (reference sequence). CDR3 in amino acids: CASSLAGQIYGYTF. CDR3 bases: TGTGCCAGTAGTCTAGCGGGACAGATCTATGGCTACACCTTC.

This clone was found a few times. The CDR3 DNA sequence: TGTGCCAGCAGTTACTTAGCGGGAGGGTACAATGAGCAGTTCTTC. It is translated as CASSYLAGGYNEQFF. This chain uses TRBV6-2 or TRBV6-3 with TRBJ2-1; 11 nucleotides match TRBD2. There are 15 residues in the CDR3. Germline V gene data show CDR1 as MNHEY and CDR2 as SVGEGT. The V and J ends lost 1 base and 4 bases, in that order; junction bases with no gene match: 0.

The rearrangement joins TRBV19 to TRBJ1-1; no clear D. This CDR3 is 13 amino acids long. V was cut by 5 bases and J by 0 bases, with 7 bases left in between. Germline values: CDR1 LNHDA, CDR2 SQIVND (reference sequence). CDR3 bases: TGTGCCAGTAGTGGAGGTTTGAACACTGAAGCTTTCTTT. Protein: CASSGGLNTEAFF.

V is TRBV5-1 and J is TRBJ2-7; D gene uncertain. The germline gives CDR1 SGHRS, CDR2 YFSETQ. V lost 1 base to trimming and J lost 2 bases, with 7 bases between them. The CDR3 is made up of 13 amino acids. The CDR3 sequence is CASSLLVTYEQYF. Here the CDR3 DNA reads TGCGCCAGCAGCTTGCTAGTAACCTACGAGCAGTACTTC.

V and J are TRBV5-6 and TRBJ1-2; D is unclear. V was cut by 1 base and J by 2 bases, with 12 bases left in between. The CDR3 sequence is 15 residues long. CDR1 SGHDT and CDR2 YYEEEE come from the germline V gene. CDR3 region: CASSLWRAGNYGYTF. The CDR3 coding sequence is TGTGCCAGCAGCTTGTGGCGGGCCGGAAACTATGGCTACACCTTC.